The clone carrying this TCR beta chain showed up just a few times. CDR1 and CDR2 from the germline V gene are SGDLS and YYNGEE. The CDR3 covers 13 residues. Trimming took 6 bases from V and 0 from J, leaving 7 bases between them. TCRdb fed the RT-PCR reads into MiXCR, producing one record per CDR3 protein. The sample lists 550,000 to 750,000 distinct CDR3 sequences; approximately 15% were seen once. The clonotype was recovered from a female donor in good health, serving as a healthy control. This chain uses TRBV9 with TRBJ1-3; no definite D call. The material sequenced was memory CD4+ T cells from blood. The CDR3 coding sequence is TGTGCCAGCAAGGAGAGCTCTGGAAACACCATATATTTT. Protein: CASKESSGNTIYF.